The clone carrying this TCR beta chain has a handful of counts. The antigen is undetermined. This CDR3 has 15 residues. V lost 1 base and J 1 base, leaving 10 bases between the germline ends. Germline CDR1 SGHTA, CDR2 FQGNSA. The source of the sample is a study of blood T cells in healthy people across ages. Findings and caveats of the study: Naive T cell percentage by flow cytometry tracked strongly with beta diversity.

Primed by a sample-barcoded 5' primer and a J-beta primer mix, a second PCR proceeded for about 6 to 12 cycles. A template-switch adaptor with 12 random nucleotides tagged each cDNA molecule. A single record per CDR3 protein comes from TCRdb applying MiXCR to the 5' RACE reads. This table has 1.2 million to 1.5 million distinct CDR3 sequences, around 55% appearing once. The chain couples TRBV7-2 to TRBJ1-1, with D perhaps TRBD1 (6 bases). This clonotype was obtained from a man aged 18 to 29 in good health. The specimen was blood. The CDR3 coding sequence is TGTGCCAGCAGCTTAGGGGGGGGCGGGAACACTGAAGCTTTCTTT. As protein: CASSLGGGGNTEAFF.